The entry that follows covers one T cell receptor beta chain sequence. Its matching antigen is unknown. Negatively enriched CD4+ T cells were divided by CD45RA into naive and memory. The source of the sample is a study of shared clonotypes between healthy human individuals. Study-wide results and caveats: When compared with the clonotypes that were shared by all four sorted-subset donors, the non-shared clonotypes turned out to have lower generation probabilities. Blood alone was sampled, and tissue repertoires likely differ.

The protocol was immunoSEQ multiplex PCR, while the TCRdb copy is restricted to in-frame clones and leaves out a portion. The repertoire holds some 2.4 million clones, roughly 93% seen once, with 0.35% to 0.45% in the top ten. CDR3 length: 16 amino acids. J was trimmed by 0 bases and V by 3 bases; bases with no gene match: 6. Germline CDR1 GTSNPN, CDR2 SVGIG (reference sequence). The receptor was derived from a man between 18 and 35 years old in good health. Some clones in this sample may be carry-over from other donors' samples. The chain recombines TRBV30 with TRBJ2-1; 9 bases align to TRBD2. The source material was naive CD4+ T cells from PBMCs. Sample subset: CD45RA+ positively selected. The CDR3 DNA reads TGTGCCTGGAGGTTGACTAGCGGAGGCTCCTACAATGAGCAGTTCTTC. It translates to CAWRLTSGGSYNEQFF.